Listed below are T cell receptor beta chains from one sample, sequenced in a study of T-cell reconstitution after alpha-beta-depleted transplantation in children. TCRdb re-called the PCR reads through MiXCR, storing one row per CDR3 protein. Among about 350,000 distinct CDR3 sequences, 10% to 15% were seen once, and the ten largest hold roughly 4.5%. The specimen was PBMCs, collected from the stem cell graft. These receptors were collected from a human donor who donated a stem cell graft to a child with Fanconi anemia. Both conserved end residues are part of each CDR3. Each record gives: clone size, D gene, J gene, V gene, CDR3 DNA, CDR3 protein. The D gene is left open where the match is weak. Size is omitted from some rows. Given values are once, few, many or a class for expanded clones.

>many|.|TRBJ2-4|TRBV12-3/TRBV12-4
TGTGCCAGCAGGTCTAGCATCGACAACATTCAGTACTTC
CASRSSIDNIQYF
>.|.|TRBJ2-7|TRBV4-3
TGCGCCAGCAGCCAAGATCCCGGACAGATCCACTACGAGCAGTACTTC
CASSQDPGQIHYEQYF
>few|.|TRBJ1-2|TRBV7-9
TGTGCCAGCAGCCGGCCGGGACACCACTACACCTTC
CASSRPGHHYTF
>many|.|TRBJ2-1|TRBV4-3
TGCGCCAGCAGCCAGGATCTACAGGTTCTTGTGCCCAATGAGCAGTTCTTC
CASSQDLQVLVPNEQFF
>many|.|TRBJ1-2|TRBV5-1
TGCGCCAGCAGCTTGGATGTATCCGGCTACACCTTC
CASSLDVSGYTF
>.|.|TRBJ2-3|TRBV7-8
TGTGCCAGCAGCTTATTACCCCGGGCCATCGAAAGCACAGATACGCAGTATTTT
CASSLLPRAIESTDTQYF
>many|.|TRBJ2-5|TRBV6-2/TRBV6-3
TGTGCCAGCACTACACCCTGGTACCAAGAGACCCAGTACTTC
CASTTPWYQETQYF
>many|TRBD2|TRBJ2-5|TRBV11-2
TGTGCCAGCAGCCCACCACACCAGCGGGGGGGACAGGAGACCCAGTACTTC
CASSPPHQRGGQETQYF
>.|TRBD1|TRBJ2-3|TRBV18
TGTGCCAGCTCGCCGGACAGGGTTGCTCGGGATACGCAGTATTTT
CASSPDRVARDTQYF
>many|.|TRBJ1-1|TRBV12-3/TRBV12-4
TGTGCCAGCAGCCGTGATACAGGGAACACTGAAGCTTTCTTT
CASSRDTGNTEAFF
>few|TRBD2|TRBJ2-5|TRBV19
TGTGCCAGTAGGGGGGGGATCGGGACGTACCAAGAGACCCAGTACTTC
CASRGGIGTYQETQYF
>.|TRBD2|TRBJ2-3|TRBV10-1
TGCGCCAGCAGTGCCTCCCAGCGGGGAGATACGCAGTATTTT
CASSASQRGDTQYF
>.|.|TRBJ1-1|TRBV29-1
TGCAGCGGCGGGACTTTTAGGGAAACTGAAGCTTTCTTT
CSGGTFRETEAFF
>.|.|TRBJ2-1|TRBV7-8
TGTGCCAGCAGCCGACCGGGACCCAATGAGCAGTTCTTC
CASSRPGPNEQFF
>.|.|TRBJ2-3|TRBV2
TGTGCCAGCGCCGGGGCAAGGAGGACAGATACGCAGTATTTT
CASAGARRTDTQYF